This is a list of T cell receptor beta chains from one sample in a study of blood T cell repertoires in COVID-19. Sequencing was performed with immunoSEQ multiplex PCR; in TCRdb, only in-frame clones are kept and a portion is missing. The table has fewer than 300,000 clones, roughly 90% seen once. The sample was peripheral blood. These receptors all come from a woman aged 25 to 39 with COVID-19, enrolled during active disease. CDR3s include the opening cysteine and the closing phenylalanine or tryptophan. D genes are given only for firm matches. Clone size appears in some rows only: once, few, many, or a class for an expanded clone.

j_gene | len | d_gene | v_gene | abundance | CDR3nt | CDR3aa
TRBJ2-3 | 13 | - | TRBV6-5 | - | TGTGCCAGCAGCTTTCCCGGCACAGATACGCAGTATTTT | CASSFPGTDTQYF
TRBJ2-5 | 13 | - | TRBV7-9 | - | TGTGCCAGCAGCCGCGGACGGGACTCCACCCAGTACTTC | CASSRGRDSTQYF
TRBJ2-3 | 17 | TRBD2 | TRBV5-1 | - | TGCGCCAGCAGCTTAGACGGGACTAGCGGGGGTACGCATACGCAGTATTTT | CASSLDGTSGGTHTQYF
TRBJ1-1 | 19 | TRBD1 | TRBV7-9 | - | TGTGCCAGCACCAGTGAACAACGGGCGACAGGGGGCGGGGACACTGAAGCTTTCTTT | CASTSEQRATGGGDTEAFF
TRBJ1-3 | 14 | TRBD1 | TRBV18 | once | TGTGCCAGCTCGCCGGGACAGGCGTTAAACACCATATATTTT | CASSPGQALNTIYF
TRBJ1-5 | 12 | - | TRBV25-1 | - | TGTGCCAGCAACAGTAGCAATCAGCCCCAGCATTTT | CASNSSNQPQHF
TRBJ2-7 | 13 | - | TRBV19 | - | TGTGCCAGTAGTCCTACAGGCTCCTACGAGCAGTACTTC | CASSPTGSYEQYF
TRBJ1-4 | 17 | TRBD1 | TRBV7-8 | - | TGTGCCAGCAGCTTATTCTCCTCGGGACAGGATAATGAAAAACTGTTTTTT | CASSLFSSGQDNEKLFF
TRBJ1-2 | 16 | TRBD1 | TRBV5-1 | - | TGCGCCAGCAGCCCAGCAGGGGGACAGGGGGCGGATGGCTACACCTTC | CASSPAGGQGADGYTF
TRBJ2-7 | 13 | TRBD1 | TRBV10-3 | - | TGTGCCATCGGACAGGGGGCATCCTACGAGCAGTACTTC | CAIGQGASYEQYF
TRBJ1-2 | 13 | TRBD1 | TRBV2 | - | TGTGCCAGCGCGGACAGGCCTCAACGTGGCTACACCTTC | CASADRPQRGYTF
TRBJ1-6 | 15 | - | TRBV5-1 | - | TGCGCCAGCAGCTTGGCTCCAGGGGACAATTCACCCCTCCACTTT | CASSLAPGDNSPLHF
TRBJ2-1 | 15 | TRBD2 | TRBV7-9 | - | TGTGCCAGCAGCGAAAGCGGGGGGCCGGGCAATGAGCAGTTCTTC | CASSESGGPGNEQFF
TRBJ2-4 | 18 | - | TRBV15 | - | TGTGCCACCAGCAGAGGGGTAGCGAGGGGGACGGCCAAAAACATTCAGTACTTC | CATSRGVARGTAKNIQYF
TRBJ2-7 | 14 | - | TRBV7-9 | once | TGTGCCAGCAGCCCAGGACAGAGCTCCTACGAGCAGTACTTC | CASSPGQSSYEQYF
TRBJ1-1 | 17 | - | TRBV11-2 | - | TGTGCCAGCAGCTTAGTGTCGTGGGCCCTAAAGAACACTGAAGCTTTCTTT | CASSLVSWALKNTEAFF
TRBJ2-5 | 14 | TRBD2 | TRBV20-1 | - | TGCAGTGCTAGTCTTGCGGGGGGGCCGGAGACCCAGTACTTC | CSASLAGGPETQYF
TRBJ2-7 | 14 | TRBD1 | TRBV7-9 | few | TGTGCCAGCAGACCCCGGGACAGGGTCTTCGAGCAGTACTTC | CASRPRDRVFEQYF
TRBJ1-5 | 14 | - | TRBV6-5 | few | TGTGCCAGCAGAAGCGGACAGAGAAAACAGCCCCAGCATTTT | CASRSGQRKQPQHF
TRBJ1-1 | 12 | - | TRBV5-6 | - | TGTGCCAGCAGCCAAGGGGTTACTGAAGCTTTCTTT | CASSQGVTEAFF
TRBJ2-3 | 16 | - | TRBV11-1 | - | TGTGCCAGCAGCTCAGGACTCGGGAGCGGCACAGATACGCAGTATTTT | CASSSGLGSGTDTQYF
TRBJ1-6 | 15 | TRBD1 | TRBV4-1 | many | TGCGCCAGCAGCCAACCGGGACAGGGACACTCACCCCTCCACTTT | CASSQPGQGHSPLHF
TRBJ1-5 | 16 | TRBD1 | TRBV28 | - | TGTGCCAGCAGTTTAACAGGACAGGGACCTTTTCAGCCCCAGCATTTT | CASSLTGQGPFQPQHF
TRBJ2-5 | 15 | - | TRBV24-1 | - | TGTGCCACCAGTGATTTGAGGGGGAATAAAGAGACCCAGTACTTC | CATSDLRGNKETQYF
TRBJ1-4 | 15 | TRBD1 | TRBV6-5 | - | TGTGCCAGCAGTTACACAGGGGGACCTAATGAAAAACTGTTTTTT | CASSYTGGPNEKLFF
TRBJ1-5 | 14 | TRBD1 | TRBV6-5 | - | TGTGCCAGCAGTTTAGGGGGCGACAATCAGCCCCAGCATTTT | CASSLGGDNQPQHF
TRBJ1-1 | 12 | - | TRBV11-2 | - | TGTGCCAGCAGCTCGGACAGCCCCTTAGCTTTCTTT | CASSSDSPLAFF
TRBJ2-5 | 14 | TRBD1 | TRBV5-1 | - | TGCGCCAGCAGCTCCCAGGGGGTCCAAGAGACCCAGTACTTC | CASSSQGVQETQYF
TRBJ1-6 | 13 | TRBD1 | TRBV19 | once | TGTGCCAGTAGCGCTACAGGGGCTTCACCCCTCCACTTT | CASSATGASPLHF
TRBJ2-2 | 14 | TRBD2 | TRBV28 | - | TGTGCCAGCAGTCTAGCGGGGGGAGCAGGGGAGCTGTTTTTT | CASSLAGGAGELFF
TRBJ2-1 | 14 | - | TRBV7-2 | - | TGTGCCAGCAGCTTTTTGGGACTTAGCGATGAGCAGTTCTTC | CASSFLGLSDEQFF
TRBJ2-3 | 15 | - | TRBV2 | many | TGTGCCCACCCTCGTGGGGGGTCTAGCACAGATACGCAGTATTTT | CAHPRGGSSTDTQYF
TRBJ2-7 | 14 | TRBD1 | TRBV14 | many | TGTGCCAGCAGCGAGGGACAGATAGTCCACGAGCAGTACTTC | CASSEGQIVHEQYF
TRBJ1-6 | 16 | - | TRBV6-2/TRBV6-3 | - | TGTGCCAGCAGTTTTCAACCTTCAGGTTACAATTCACCCCTCCACTTT | CASSFQPSGYNSPLHF
TRBJ2-7 | 12 | - | TRBV3-1/TRBV3-2 | - | TGTGCCAGCAGCCAAGTACGAGGCGAGCAGTACTTC | CASSQVRGEQYF
TRBJ2-7 | 12 | - | TRBV29-1 | - | TGCAGCGTTGGCGTCGTCGGGGAGGAGCAGTACTTC | CSVGVVGEEQYF
TRBJ1-3 | 17 | - | TRBV19 | - | TGTGCCAGTAGTATTGGCCGGGGTCTGGCCTCTGGAAACACCATATATTTT | CASSIGRGLASGNTIYF
TRBJ2-1 | 16 | - | TRBV15 | - | TGTGCCACCAGCAGGACTCGGGGGATAGGCACCAATGAGCAGTTCTTC | CATSRTRGIGTNEQFF
TRBJ2-7 | 15 | - | TRBV18 | - | TGTGCCAGCTCACCACCGACGGCAGGGAACTACGAGCAGTACTTC | CASSPPTAGNYEQYF
TRBJ1-5 | 14 | - | TRBV5-1 | - | TGCGCCAGCAGCCCCGGGGAGGGGGGCCAGCCCCAGCATTTT | CASSPGEGGQPQHF
TRBJ2-1 | 16 | - | TRBV14 | - | TGTGCCAGCAGCCAAGGGGGGCTACCCTCCTACAATGAGCAGTTCTTC | CASSQGGLPSYNEQFF